This T cell receptor (beta chain) was obtained from a study of tumor and adjacent non-tumor tissue in lung cancer. Turning to the study itself: On average, productive TCRbeta reads reached roughly 3.9 million per sample.

RNA was extracted from bulk tissue without any cell sorting. The library came from three nested PCR rounds adapted from ARM-PCR protocols. One entry per CDR3 protein results from TCRdb running MiXCR on the multiplex PCR reads. The sample records 120,000 or so distinct CDR3 sequences, roughly 67% being singletons. V was cut by 3 bases and J by 1 base, with 13 bases left in between. The CDR3 loop spans 15 amino acids. CDR1 is SGHAT and CDR2 is FQDESV in the germline V gene (reference sequence). This sequence joins TRBV11-1 and TRBJ2-7, with TRBD1 as a possible D gene (5 bases). The sequencing sample was made of lung tumor tissue. The TCR comes from a man under 40 with non-small cell lung cancer. The CDR3 DNA follows: TGTGCCAGCAGCTTCCGGACACCGAGGTCCTACGAGCAGTACTTC. It specifies CASSFRTPRSYEQYF.